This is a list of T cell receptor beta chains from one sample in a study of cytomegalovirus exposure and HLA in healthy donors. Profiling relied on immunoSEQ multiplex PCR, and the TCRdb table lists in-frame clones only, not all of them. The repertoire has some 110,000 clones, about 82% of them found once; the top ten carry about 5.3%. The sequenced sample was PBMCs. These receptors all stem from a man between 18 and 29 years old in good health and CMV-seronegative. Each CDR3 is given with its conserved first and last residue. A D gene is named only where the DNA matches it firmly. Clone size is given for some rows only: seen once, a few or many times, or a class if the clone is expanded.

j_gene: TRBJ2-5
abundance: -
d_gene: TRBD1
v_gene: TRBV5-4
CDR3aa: CASSLEGRGRGETQYF
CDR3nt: TGTGCCAGCAGCTTGGAGGGCAGGGGGCGCGGGGAGACCCAGTACTTC

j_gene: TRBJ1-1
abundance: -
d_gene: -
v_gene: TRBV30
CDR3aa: CAWSIGAMSTEAFF
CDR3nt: TGTGCCTGGAGTATTGGGGCTATGAGCACTGAAGCTTTCTTT

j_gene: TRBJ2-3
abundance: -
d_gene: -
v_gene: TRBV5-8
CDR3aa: CASSIYRDSADTQYF
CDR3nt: TGTGCCAGCAGCATATACAGGGATAGCGCAGATACGCAGTATTTT

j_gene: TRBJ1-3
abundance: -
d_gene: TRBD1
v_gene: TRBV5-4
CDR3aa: CASSSHRGHTIYF
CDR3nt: TGTGCCAGCAGCTCGCACAGGGGGCACACCATATATTTT

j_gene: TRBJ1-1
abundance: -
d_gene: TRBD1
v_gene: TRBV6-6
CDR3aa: CASRSQGARTEAFF
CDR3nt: TGTGCCAGCAGATCCCAGGGGGCGCGGACTGAAGCTTTCTTT

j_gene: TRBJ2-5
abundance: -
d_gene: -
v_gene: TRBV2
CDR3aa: CASSQQETQYF
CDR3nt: TGTGCCAGCTCCCAGCAAGAGACCCAGTACTTC

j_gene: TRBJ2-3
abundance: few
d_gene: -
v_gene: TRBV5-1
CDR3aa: CASSFTGKSSDTQYF
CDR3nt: TGCGCCAGCAGCTTTACAGGGAAGTCTTCAGATACGCAGTATTTT

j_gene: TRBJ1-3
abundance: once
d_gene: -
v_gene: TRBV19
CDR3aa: CASSTLQGKSTGNTIYF
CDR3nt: TGTGCCAGTAGTACCTTACAGGGAAAATCTACCGGAAACACCATATATTTT

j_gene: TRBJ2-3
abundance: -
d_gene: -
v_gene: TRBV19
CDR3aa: CASSSADTQYF
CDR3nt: TGTGCCAGTTCTAGCGCAGATACGCAGTATTTT

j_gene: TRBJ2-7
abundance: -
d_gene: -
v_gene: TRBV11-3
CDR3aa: CASSLVHSREQYF
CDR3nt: TGTGCCAGCAGTTTAGTACATTCCCGCGAGCAGTACTTC

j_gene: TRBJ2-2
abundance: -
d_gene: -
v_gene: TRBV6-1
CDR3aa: CASSEHAGELFF
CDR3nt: TGTGCCAGCAGTGAACATGCCGGGGAGCTGTTTTTT

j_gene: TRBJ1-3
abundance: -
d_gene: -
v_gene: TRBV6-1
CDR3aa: CASRHQGTGNTIYF
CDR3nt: TGTGCCAGCAGACATCAGGGCACTGGAAACACCATATATTTT

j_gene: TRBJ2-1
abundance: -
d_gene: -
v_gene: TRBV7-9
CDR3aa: CASSLGSSEQFF
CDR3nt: TGTGCCAGCAGCTTAGGGTCCAGTGAGCAGTTCTTC

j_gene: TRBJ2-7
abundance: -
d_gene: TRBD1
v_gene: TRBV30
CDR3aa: CAWKPGTGGYEQYF
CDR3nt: TGTGCCTGGAAACCAGGAACAGGGGGGTACGAGCAGTACTTC

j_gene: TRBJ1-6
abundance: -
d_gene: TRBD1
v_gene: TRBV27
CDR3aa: CATSGRDRGESPLHF
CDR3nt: TGTGCCACCTCGGGGAGGGACAGGGGCGAATCACCCCTCCACTTT

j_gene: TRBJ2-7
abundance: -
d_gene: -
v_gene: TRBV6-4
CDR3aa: CASPKDPPSENEQYF
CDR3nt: TGTGCCAGCCCAAAGGACCCCCCTAGCGAGAACGAGCAGTACTTC

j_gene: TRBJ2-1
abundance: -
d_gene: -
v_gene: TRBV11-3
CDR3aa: CASSLYGDSRYNEQFF
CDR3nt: TGTGCCAGCAGCTTATACGGCGACTCCAGATACAATGAGCAGTTCTTC

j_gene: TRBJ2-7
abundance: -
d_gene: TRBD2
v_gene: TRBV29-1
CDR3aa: CSARTSGEKFYEQYF
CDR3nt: TGCAGCGCCAGGACTAGCGGGGAGAAATTCTACGAGCAGTACTTC

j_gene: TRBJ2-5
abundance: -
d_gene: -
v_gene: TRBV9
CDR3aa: CASSPRLDRGTQYF
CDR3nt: TGTGCCAGCAGCCCTCGACTAGACCGAGGGACCCAGTACTTC

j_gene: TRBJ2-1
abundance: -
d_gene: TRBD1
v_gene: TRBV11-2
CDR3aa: CASSLRGHNEQFF
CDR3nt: TGTGCCAGCAGCTTAAGGGGGCACAATGAGCAGTTCTTC

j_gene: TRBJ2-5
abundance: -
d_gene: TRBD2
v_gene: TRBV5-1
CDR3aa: CASSPGTTETQYF
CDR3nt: TGCGCCAGCAGCCCCGGGACTACAGAGACCCAGTACTTC

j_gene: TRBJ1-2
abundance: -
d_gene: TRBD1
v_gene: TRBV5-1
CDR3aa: CASSPWTGAHGYTF
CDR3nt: TGCGCCAGCAGCCCATGGACAGGGGCTCATGGCTACACCTTC

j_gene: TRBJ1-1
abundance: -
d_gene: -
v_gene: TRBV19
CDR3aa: CASSISGRAVTGTEAFF
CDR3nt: TGTGCCAGTAGTATTAGCGGCAGGGCTGTGACGGGCACTGAAGCTTTCTTT

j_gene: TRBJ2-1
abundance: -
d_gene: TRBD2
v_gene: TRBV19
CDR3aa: CASRNGLAGTSYNEQFF
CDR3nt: TGTGCCAGTAGAAATGGACTAGCGGGGACTTCTTACAATGAGCAGTTCTTC

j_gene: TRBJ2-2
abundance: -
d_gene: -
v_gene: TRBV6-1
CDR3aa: CASRLRANTGELFF
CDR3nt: TGTGCCAGCCGTCTGCGGGCGAACACCGGGGAGCTGTTTTTT

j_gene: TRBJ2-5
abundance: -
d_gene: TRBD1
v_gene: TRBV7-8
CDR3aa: CASSLGGGQGARETQYF
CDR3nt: TGTGCCAGCAGCTTAGGTGGGGGACAGGGGGCGAGAGAGACCCAGTACTTC

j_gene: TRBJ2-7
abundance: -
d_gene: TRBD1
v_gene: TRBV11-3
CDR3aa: CASSLASTGGSYEQYF
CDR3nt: TGTGCCAGCAGCTTAGCTTCGACAGGGGGCTCCTACGAGCAGTACTTC

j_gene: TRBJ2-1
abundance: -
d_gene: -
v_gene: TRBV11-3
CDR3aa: CASEIRGNNEQFF
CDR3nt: TGTGCCAGCGAGATAAGGGGGAACAATGAGCAGTTCTTC

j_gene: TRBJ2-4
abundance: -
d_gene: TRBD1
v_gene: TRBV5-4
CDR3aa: CASSDNPRGSANIQYF
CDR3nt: TGTGCCAGCAGTGACAATCCCAGGGGGTCGGCGAACATTCAGTACTTC

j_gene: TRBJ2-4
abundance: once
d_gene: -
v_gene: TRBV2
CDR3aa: CAILGRSDGKNIQYF
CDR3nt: TGTGCCATCCTGGGGAGATCGGACGGAAAAAACATTCAGTACTTC

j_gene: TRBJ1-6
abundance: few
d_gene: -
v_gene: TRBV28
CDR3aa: CASTSSAVSPLHF
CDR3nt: TGTGCCAGCACCTCTTCCGCGGTCTCACCCCTCCACTTT

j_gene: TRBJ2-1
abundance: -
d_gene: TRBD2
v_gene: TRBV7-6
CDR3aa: CASGAAGAYEQFF
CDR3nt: TGTGCCAGCGGCGCAGCGGGAGCCTATGAGCAGTTCTTC

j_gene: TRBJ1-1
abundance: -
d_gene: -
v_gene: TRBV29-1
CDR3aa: CSAKVATPGEAFF
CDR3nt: TGCAGCGCCAAGGTAGCAACCCCTGGGGAAGCTTTCTTT

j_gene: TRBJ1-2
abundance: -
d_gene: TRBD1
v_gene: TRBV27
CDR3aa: CASSPPGGAHGYTF
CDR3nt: TGTGCCAGCAGCCCCCCAGGGGGCGCCCATGGCTACACCTTC

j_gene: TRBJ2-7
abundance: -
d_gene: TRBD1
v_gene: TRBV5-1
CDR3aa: CASSLETGGFYEQYF
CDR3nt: TGCGCCAGCAGCTTGGAAACAGGGGGATTCTACGAGCAGTACTTC

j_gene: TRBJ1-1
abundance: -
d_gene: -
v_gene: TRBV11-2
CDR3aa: CASSFRQLNTEAFF
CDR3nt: TGTGCCAGCAGCTTTCGTCAGTTGAACACTGAAGCTTTCTTT

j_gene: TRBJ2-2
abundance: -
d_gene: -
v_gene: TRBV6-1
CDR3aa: CASSENVASSTGELFF
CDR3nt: TGTGCCAGCAGTGAAAACGTGGCTAGTTCCACCGGGGAGCTGTTTTTT

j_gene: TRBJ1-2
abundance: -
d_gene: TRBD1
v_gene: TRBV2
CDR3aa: CASSEGTGAYGYTF
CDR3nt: TGTGCCAGCAGTGAGGGGACAGGGGCCTATGGCTACACCTTC

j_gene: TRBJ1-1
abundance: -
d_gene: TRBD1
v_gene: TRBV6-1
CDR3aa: CASDRVTEAFF
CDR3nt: TGTGCCAGCGACAGGGTCACTGAAGCTTTCTTT

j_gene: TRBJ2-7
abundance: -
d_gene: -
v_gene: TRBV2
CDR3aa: CGSQLRLEEQYF
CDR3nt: TGTGGTAGCCAGCTCAGACTAGAGGAGCAGTACTTC

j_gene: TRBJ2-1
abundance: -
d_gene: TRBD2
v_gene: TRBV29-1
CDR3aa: CSVDGTSGESSYNEQFF
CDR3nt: TGCAGCGTTGATGGGACTAGCGGGGAGAGCTCCTACAATGAGCAGTTCTTC

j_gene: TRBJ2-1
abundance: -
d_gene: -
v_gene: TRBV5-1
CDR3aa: CASSLAAGSYNEQFF
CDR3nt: TGCGCCAGCAGCTTGGCAGCGGGCTCCTACAATGAGCAGTTCTTC

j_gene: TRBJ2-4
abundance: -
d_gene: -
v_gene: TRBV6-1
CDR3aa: CASSSSGVVYHQYF
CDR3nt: TGTGCCAGCAGTTCCTCGGGGGTTGTGTATCATCAGTACTTC

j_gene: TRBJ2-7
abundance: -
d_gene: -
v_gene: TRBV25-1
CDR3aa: CASSEYTGDRTYEQYF
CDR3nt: TGTGCCAGCAGTGAATATACGGGGGACAGAACCTACGAGCAGTACTTC